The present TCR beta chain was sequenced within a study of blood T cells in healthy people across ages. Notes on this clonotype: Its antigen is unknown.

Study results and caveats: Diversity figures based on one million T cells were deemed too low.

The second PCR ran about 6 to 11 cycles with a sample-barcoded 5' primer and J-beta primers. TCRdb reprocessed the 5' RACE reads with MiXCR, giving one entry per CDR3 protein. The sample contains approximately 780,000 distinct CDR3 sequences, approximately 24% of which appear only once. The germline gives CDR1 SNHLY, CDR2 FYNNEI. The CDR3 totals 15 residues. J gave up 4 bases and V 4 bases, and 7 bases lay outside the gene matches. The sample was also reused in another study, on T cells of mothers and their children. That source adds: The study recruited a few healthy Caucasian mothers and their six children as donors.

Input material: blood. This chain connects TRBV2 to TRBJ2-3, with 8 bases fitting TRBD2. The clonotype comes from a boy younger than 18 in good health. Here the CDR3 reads CASSAGLGTSDTQYF. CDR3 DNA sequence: TGTGCCAGCAGTGCGGGACTAGGGACCTCAGATACGCAGTATTTT.